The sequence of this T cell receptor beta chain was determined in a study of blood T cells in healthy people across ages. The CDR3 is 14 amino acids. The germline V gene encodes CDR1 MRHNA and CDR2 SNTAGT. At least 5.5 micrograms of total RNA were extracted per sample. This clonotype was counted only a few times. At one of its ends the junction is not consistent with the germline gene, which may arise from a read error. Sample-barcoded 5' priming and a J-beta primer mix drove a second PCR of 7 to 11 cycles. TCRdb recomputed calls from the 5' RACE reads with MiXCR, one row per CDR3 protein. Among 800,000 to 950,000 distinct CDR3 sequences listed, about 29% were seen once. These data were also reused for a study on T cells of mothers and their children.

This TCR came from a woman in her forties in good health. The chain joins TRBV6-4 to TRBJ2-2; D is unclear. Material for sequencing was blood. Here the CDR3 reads CASSGTANTGELFF. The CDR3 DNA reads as TGTGCCAGCAGTGGGACGGCGAACACCGGCGAGCTGTTTTTT.